The 28 T cell receptor beta chains presented below share a single source sample, sequenced in a study of cytomegalovirus exposure and HLA in healthy donors. PCR primers comprised 60 Vbeta and 13 Jbeta primers. Generated by immunoSEQ multiplex PCR, the TCRdb table keeps only in-frame clones and is missing some. The sample consists of about 69,000 clones, around 74% of them appearing once. The sequencing input was PBMCs. These receptor sequences come from an older woman in good health and CMV-seropositive.

The chain combines TRBV6-1 with TRBJ2-7, with TRBD1 matching 7 bases. This CDR3 is built from 15 residues. Germline V gene data show CDR1 as MNHNS and CDR2 as SASEGT. V lost 4 bases to trimming and J lost 1 base; unmatched junction nucleotides: 7. The CDR3 region is CASSARGRGSYEQYF. The CDR3, as DNA: TGTGCCAGCAGTGCGAGGGGGCGCGGATCCTACGAGCAGTACTTC.

The V gene is TRBV11-2, the J gene TRBJ2-3, with D unresolved. CDR3 length: 15 amino acids. The ends were cut back, 1 base at V and 4 bases at J, with 12 bases in the middle. Germline V gene sequence: CDR1 SGHAT, CDR2 FQNNGV. CDR3 residues: CASSLGTPRADTQYF. DNA for the CDR3: TGTGCCAGCAGCTTAGGCACTCCTCGGGCAGATACGCAGTATTTT.

This clone was counted once. V usage is TRBV6-5 and J usage is TRBJ2-1, with 8 bases aligning to TRBD2. The V and J ends lost 7 bases and 10 bases, in that order; junction bases with no gene match: 9. The CDR3 totals 13 residues. CDR1 and CDR2 from the germline V gene are MNHEY and SVGAGI. The DNA of the CDR3 is TGTGCCAGCAATCTAGCGGGCCACGGGGAGCAGTTCTTC. Amino acids: CASNLAGHGEQFF.

The V gene is TRBV6-1, the J gene TRBJ1-1; D is unclear. Trimming stripped 4 bases from V and 4 bases from J, with 13 bases between. Germline values: CDR1 MNHNS, CDR2 SASEGT. The CDR3 runs 14 residues. CDR3 residues: CASSGFGSGTEAFF. Written as DNA, the CDR3 is TGTGCCAGCAGTGGTTTCGGGTCGGGCACTGAAGCTTTCTTT.

The rearrangement links TRBV5-8 to TRBJ2-1; D might be TRBD1 (6 bases). The CDR3 contains 18 residues. V was shortened by 0 bases and J by 2 bases, with 18 bases between the two germline ends. Germline CDR1 and CDR2: SGHTS and YDEGEE. CDR3 sequence reads: CASSLGSSGRGPYNEQFF. CDR3 DNA sequence: TGTGCCAGCAGCTTGGGATCCAGTGGCAGGGGTCCCTACAATGAGCAGTTCTTC.

In DNA, the CDR3 is TGTGCCAGCAGGGCCAACAGGGGCCAGGGTTCACCCCTCCACTTT. Residues: CASRANRGQGSPLHF. V gene TRBV2 combines with J gene TRBJ1-6; 7 bases align to TRBD1. Germline V lookup: CDR1 SNHLY, CDR2 FYNNEI. The ends lost 6 bases at V and 9 bases at J; junction bases unmatched: 11. The CDR3 has 15 residues.

J is TRBJ2-1 and V is TRBV11-3; 8 bases line up with TRBD1. The V and J ends lost 5 bases and 4 bases, in that order; junction bases with no gene match: 10. The CDR3 loop spans 16 amino acids. Germline CDR1 is SGHNT and CDR2 is YENEEA. The CDR3 DNA sequence: TGTGCCAGCAGCATTACCGGGACAGGAGCTTACAATGAGCAGTTCTTC. Its protein is CASSITGTGAYNEQFF.

The V call is TRBV11-2, the J call TRBJ1-2; no reliable D call. The CDR3 consists of 14 residues. Trimming removed 0 bases at V and 4 bases at J, with 9 bases between. CDR1 is SGHAT, CDR2 FQNNGV, per germline. CDR3 protein: CASSLESGFYGYTF. CDR3 DNA sequence: TGTGCCAGCAGCTTAGAATCAGGTTTCTATGGCTACACCTTC.

The chain has TRBV4-1 and TRBJ2-6; TRBD2 aligns across 13 bases. This CDR3 region has 15 residues. With 4 bases clipped from V and 9 bases from J, the junction kept 3 bases outside the gene matches. The germline V gene has CDR1 MGHRA and CDR2 YSYEKL. CDR3 in DNA: TGCGCCAGCAGCCTCGGGACTAGCGGGAACAACGTCCTGACTTTC. Its protein is CASSLGTSGNNVLTF.

This chain uses TRBV30 with TRBJ2-7, with D tentatively TRBD2 (8 bases). The CDR3 contains 15 residues. From germline, CDR1 is GTSNPN and CDR2 SVGIG (reference sequence). Deletions cut 4 bases from V and 5 bases from J, with 21 bases between. The CDR3 here is CAWTGTEAGAHEQYF. The CDR3 nucleotides are TGTGCCTGGACTGGGACAGAAGCGGGAGCTCACGAGCAGTACTTC.

The rearrangement joins TRBV7-6 to TRBJ2-1; a possible D gene is TRBD2 (6 bases). Per germline, CDR1 SGHVS and CDR2 FNYEAQ. V was trimmed by 1 base and J by 1 base, leaving 8 bases between them. This CDR3 has 15 residues. The CDR3 bases are TGTGCCAGCAGCTTAGAAGGGAGGTCCTACAATGAGCAGTTCTTC. This translates into CASSLEGRSYNEQFF.

The rearrangement links TRBV27 to TRBJ1-5, with D possibly TRBD1 on 5 matching bases. The CDR3 is 13 amino acids. Trimming left V 10 bases short and J 2 bases short, with 12 bases between. Germline V gene data show CDR1 as MNHEY and CDR2 as SMNVEV (reference sequence). Written as DNA, the CDR3 is TGTGCCATGAAGTTAGGGGGCAATCAGCCCCAGCATTTT. Translation gives CAMKLGGNQPQHF.

This clone was counted between two and nine times. V usage is TRBV4-1 and J usage is TRBJ1-1, with D unclear. The CDR3 is made up of 15 amino acids. The ends were cut back, 1 base at V and 1 base at J, with 10 bases in the middle. The germline V gene encodes CDR1 MGHRA and CDR2 YSYEKL. The CDR3 region has the DNA TGCGCCAGCAGCCAAGGATCCGGGAAGAACACTGAAGCTTTCTTT. It is translated as CASSQGSGKNTEAFF.

The CDR3 loop reads CAWSVRGRGDGYTF. CDR3 DNA sequence: TGTGCCTGGAGTGTACGGGGCAGGGGGGATGGCTACACCTTC. The V and J genes are TRBV30 and TRBJ1-2, with TRBD1 matching 7 bases. The V gene end was trimmed by 0 bases and the J gene end by 6 bases; junction bases not matched to a gene: 7. The CDR3 runs to 14 residues. In germline, CDR1 is GTSNPN, CDR2 SVGIG (reference sequence).

J is TRBJ2-7 and V is TRBV4-1; 8 nucleotides align to TRBD2. V shed 1 base and J 2 bases; nucleotides not matched to a gene: 10. This CDR3 region has 17 residues. Germline V gene sequence: CDR1 MGHRA, CDR2 YSYEKL. The DNA for the CDR3 is TGCGCCAGCAGCCAAGGAATCGGGAGGGCCATCCCCTACGAGCAGTACTTC. It translates to CASSQGIGRAIPYEQYF.

This clone was seen only a few times. The chain joins TRBV6-1 to TRBJ1-3; D is undetermined. The length of the CDR3 is 14 residues. Germline V gene data show CDR1 as MNHNS and CDR2 as SASEGT. V was cut by 6 bases and J by 5 bases, with 14 bases left in between. The CDR3 protein is CASSGIGRRNTIYF. The CDR3, as DNA: TGTGCCAGCAGCGGGATAGGGAGAAGAAACACCATATATTTT.

The chain links TRBV5-1 to TRBJ2-2, with D possibly being TRBD2 (6 bases). Deletions cut 4 bases from V and 7 bases from J, with 14 bases between. CDR1 and CDR2 from the germline V gene are SGHRS and YFSETQ. The CDR3 is made up of 14 amino acids. Here the CDR3 reads CASSRRSGVGELFF. In nucleotides, the CDR3 is TGCGCCAGCAGCCGGAGATCGGGGGTCGGGGAGCTGTTTTTT.

V and J are TRBV6-5 and TRBJ1-4; 7 bases are shared with TRBD1. CDR3 size: 15 residues. V shed 4 bases and J 7 bases; nucleotides not matched to a gene: 9. The germline gives CDR1 MNHEY, CDR2 SVGAGI. This CDR3 reads CASSSQGQAGEKLFF. The CDR3, as DNA: TGTGCCAGCAGTTCCCAAGGACAGGCTGGTGAAAAACTGTTTTTT.

The chain links TRBV5-5 to TRBJ1-1; D is uncertain. Trimming shortened V by 4 bases and J by 6 bases, and 10 bases separated the two germline ends. The germline V gene encodes CDR1 SGHKS and CDR2 YYEKEE (reference sequence). The CDR3 is 12 amino acids. CDR3 sequence (DNA): TGTGCCAGCAGCCACGGGAGCCCTGAAGCTTTCTTT. Translation: CASSHGSPEAFF. The full variable domain, with the rest looked up from reference TRBV5-5 and TRBJ1-1, is DAGVTQSPTHLIKTRGQQVTLRCSPISGHKSVSWYQQVLGQGPQFIFQYYEKEERGRGNFPDRFSARQFPNYSSELNVNALLLGDSALYLCASSHGSPEAFFGQGTRLTVV.

V usage is TRBV30 and J usage is TRBJ1-6; maybe TRBD1 (5 bases). The CDR3 loop spans 13 amino acids. Germline CDR1 is GTSNPN and CDR2 is SVGIG (reference sequence). V gave up 5 bases and J gave up 2 bases, with 7 bases separating them. This chain's CDR3 is CAWGATYNSPLHF. The CDR3 coding sequence is TGTGCCTGGGGGGCAACCTATAATTCACCCCTCCACTTT.

The J gene is TRBJ2-1, the V gene TRBV5-6; possible D gene TRBD2, 6 bases. Per the germline V gene, CDR1 is SGHDT and CDR2 is YYEEEE. V was clipped by 4 bases and J by 4 bases, with 15 bases between them. The CDR3 spans 15 residues. In DNA form, the CDR3 reads TGTGCCAGCAGCCTAGTCTTCGGGGGTTACAATGAGCAGTTCTTC. Amino acid sequence: CASSLVFGGYNEQFF.

This chain links TRBV6-1 with TRBJ2-5, with a possible D match to TRBD2 (5 bases). Trimming shortened V by 4 bases and J by 4 bases, and 16 bases separated the two germline ends. The CDR3 runs 15 residues. Germline V gene lookup returns CDR1 MNHNS and CDR2 SASEGT. CDR3 bases: TGTGCCAGCAGTGTGACGTCCGGACGGGGAGAGACCCAGTACTTC. Translating it yields CASSVTSGRGETQYF.

This rearrangement joins TRBV7-9 to TRBJ1-2; D unresolved. CDR1 SEHNR and CDR2 FQNEAQ come from the germline V gene (reference sequence). The CDR3 has 14 amino acids. The V and J ends lost 2 bases and 0 bases respectively, with 7 bases between them. The CDR3 spells CASSLYTTNYGYTF. CDR3 in DNA: TGTGCCAGCAGCTTATACACCACTAACTATGGCTACACCTTC.

This chain joins TRBV7-8 and TRBJ1-4; possibly TRBD1 for D (5 bases). CDR1 is SGHVS and CDR2 is FQNEAQ in the germline V gene. This CDR3 has 14 amino acids. V gave up 2 bases and J gave up 5 bases, with 9 bases separating them. The chain's CDR3 is CASSLNGGNEKLFF. Written as DNA, the CDR3 is TGTGCCAGCAGCTTAAATGGGGGGAATGAAAAACTGTTTTTT.

The genes are TRBV5-1 and TRBJ2-2, with D maybe TRBD1 (6 bases). Trimming removed 1 base from V and 3 bases from J, with 7 bases in between. Germline V gene lookup returns CDR1 SGHRS and CDR2 YFSETQ. The CDR3 extends over 14 amino acids. Here the CDR3 DNA reads TGCGCCAGCAGCTTGTACAGGGACACCGGGGAGCTGTTTTTT. This encodes CASSLYRDTGELFF.

This clone turned up a few times. The V call is TRBV2, the J call TRBJ1-1; D remains unclear. The germline V gene has CDR1 SNHLY and CDR2 FYNNEI. The CDR3 is 13 residues long. V lost 11 bases and J lost 0, with 13 bases in between. The DNA of the CDR3 is TGTGCCTTAAAGCTGAAGATGAACACTGAAGCTTTCTTT. Translation: CALKLKMNTEAFF.

Written as DNA, the CDR3 is TGTGCCAGCAGTAACGCAGCGGGGGCTAATGGCTACACCTTC. Its protein is CASSNAAGANGYTF. The rearrangement links TRBV28 to TRBJ1-2, with D tentatively TRBD1 (6 bases). The length of the CDR3 is 14 residues. The ends were cut back, 5 bases at V and 6 bases at J, with 16 bases in the middle. Germline V gives CDR1 MDHEN, CDR2 SYDVKM.

The CDR3 bases are TGTGCCAGCAGCTCGACAGGGGCTCGGAACACTGAAGCTTTCTTT. It is translated as CASSSTGARNTEAFF. V is TRBV7-2 and J is TRBJ1-1; 8 bases map to TRBD1. This CDR3 is built from 15 residues. V shed 4 bases and J 1 base; nucleotides not matched to a gene: 5. Germline V gene data show CDR1 as SGHTA and CDR2 as FQGNSA.